The sequence of this TCR beta chain was determined in a study of blood T cells in healthy people across ages. Next came a second PCR, run for about 7 to 12 cycles, which used a sample-barcoded 5' primer along with a J-beta primer mix. Carrying 12 random nucleotides, a template-switch adaptor labeled each individual cDNA molecule. In TCRdb, the 5' RACE reads were re-called with MiXCR into one record per CDR3 protein. Of over a million distinct CDR3 sequences listed, 35% to 45% are singletons. This TCR was recovered from a woman younger than 35 in good health. The sample taken for sequencing was blood.

CDR3 DNA sequence: TGTGCCAGCAGCCCCTTTCTAGCGGGGGGAGACAATGAGCAGTACTTC. This gives the protein CASSPFLAGGDNEQYF. J is TRBJ2-5 and V is TRBV25-1, with TRBD2 identical over 11 bases. CDR3 length: 16 residues. The ends lost 6 bases at V and 11 bases at J; junction bases unmatched: 17. Germline CDR1 MGHDK, CDR2 SYGVNS.